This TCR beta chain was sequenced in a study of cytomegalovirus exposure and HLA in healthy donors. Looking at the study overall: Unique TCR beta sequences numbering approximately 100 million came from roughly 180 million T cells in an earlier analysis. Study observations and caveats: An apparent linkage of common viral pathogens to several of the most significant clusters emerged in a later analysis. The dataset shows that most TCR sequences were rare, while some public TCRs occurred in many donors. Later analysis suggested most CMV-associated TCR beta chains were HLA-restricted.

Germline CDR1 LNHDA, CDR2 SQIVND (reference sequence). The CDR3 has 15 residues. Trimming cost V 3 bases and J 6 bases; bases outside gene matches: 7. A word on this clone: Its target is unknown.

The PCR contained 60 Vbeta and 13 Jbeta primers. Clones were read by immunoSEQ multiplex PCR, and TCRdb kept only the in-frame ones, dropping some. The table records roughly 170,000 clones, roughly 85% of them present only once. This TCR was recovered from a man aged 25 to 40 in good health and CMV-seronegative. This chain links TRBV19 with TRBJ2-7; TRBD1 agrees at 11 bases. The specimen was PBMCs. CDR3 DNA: TGTGCCAGTAGTATTGGACAGGGGGCTCCTACCGAGCAGTACTTC. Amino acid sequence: CASSIGQGAPTEQYF.